This T cell receptor (beta chain) derives from a study of blood T cell repertoires in COVID-19. Measured with immunoSEQ multiplex PCR; TCRdb has only the in-frame clones, and not every one. The sample carries about 40,000 clones, 70% to 85% recorded once. The receptor was derived from a human donor with acute or convalescent COVID-19. The donor label of this sample is uncertain. What was sequenced was peripheral blood.

The CDR3 protein is CASSHLRAGGYNEQFF. The CDR3 DNA reads as TGTGCCAGCAGTCATTTACGAGCGGGGGGGTACAATGAGCAGTTCTTC. The rearrangement joins TRBV6-4 to TRBJ2-1, with 10 bases identical to TRBD2. Losses at the gene ends were 5 bases for V and 4 bases for J; bases not matched to a gene: 8. This CDR3 region has 16 residues. The germline gives CDR1 MRHNA, CDR2 SNTAGT.